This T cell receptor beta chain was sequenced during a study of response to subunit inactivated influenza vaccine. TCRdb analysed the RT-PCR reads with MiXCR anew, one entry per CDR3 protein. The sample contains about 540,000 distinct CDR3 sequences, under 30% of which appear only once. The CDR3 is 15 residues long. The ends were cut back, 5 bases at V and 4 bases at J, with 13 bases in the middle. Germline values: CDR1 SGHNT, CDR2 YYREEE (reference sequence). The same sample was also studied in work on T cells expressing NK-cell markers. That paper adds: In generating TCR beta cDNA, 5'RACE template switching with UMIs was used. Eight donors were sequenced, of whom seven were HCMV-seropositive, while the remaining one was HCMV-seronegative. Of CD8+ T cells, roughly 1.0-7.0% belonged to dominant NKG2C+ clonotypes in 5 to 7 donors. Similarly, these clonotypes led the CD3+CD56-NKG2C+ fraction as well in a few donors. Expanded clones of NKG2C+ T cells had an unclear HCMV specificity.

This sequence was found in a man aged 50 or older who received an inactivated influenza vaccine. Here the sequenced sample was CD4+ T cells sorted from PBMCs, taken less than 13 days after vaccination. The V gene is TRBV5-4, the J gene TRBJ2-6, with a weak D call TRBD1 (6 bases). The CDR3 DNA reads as TGTGCCAGCAGGGATACAGGGTTGGGGGCCAACGTCCTGACTTTC. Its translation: CASRDTGLGANVLTF.